This T cell receptor (beta chain) was observed in a study of CD8 T cells in ankylosing spondylitis. General study points: Clones tied to disease were said to be significantly enriched in matched ankylosing spondylitis synovial fluid. Some of these motif variants have turned up before, in reports on reactive arthritis synovial fluid and blood. With a CD8+ phenotype, disease-linked clones were relatively rare in peripheral blood. What appeared characteristic of ankylosing spondylitis blood was a TCR beta motif of several highly homologous variants.

There are a few counts of this clonotype. What it recognizes is unknown. Libraries of TCR beta came from quantitative 5'-RACE with molecular barcodes. Via MiXCR, TCRdb re-called the 5' RACE reads, giving one row per CDR3 protein. This table holds approximately 540,000 distinct CDR3 sequences, more than 9.5% found once. The CDR3 has 13 residues. Trimming took 1 base from V and 7 from J, leaving 8 bases between them. CDR1 and CDR2 from the germline V gene are SEHNR and FQNEAQ (reference sequence). The V call is TRBV7-9, the J call TRBJ1-5; perhaps TRBD1 as D (5 bases). This clonotype was obtained from a male donor with ankylosing spondylitis. Sequenced: blood, either unsorted or a sorted T cell fraction (not recorded which). The DNA for the CDR3 is TGTGCCAGCAGCTTAGAGGGGCTCCAGCCCCAGCATTTT. It specifies CASSLEGLQPQHF. The full variable domain, its missing parts supplied by reference TRBV7-9 and TRBJ1-5, is DTGVSQNPRHKITKRGQNVTFRCDPISEHNRLYWYRQTLGQGPEFLTYFQNEAQLEKSRLLSDRFSAERPKGSFSTLEIQRTEQGDSAMYLCASSLEGLQPQHFGDGTRLSIL.